The sequence of this T cell receptor (beta chain) was determined in a study of cytomegalovirus exposure and HLA in healthy donors. Across the study: The same platform as the approximately 660 first-cohort repertoires was used for the 110 or so validation repertoires, a later analysis reported. Study findings and constraints: Specificity for CMV antigens was confirmed in vitro for a few of the CMV-associated chains. Altogether, 150 to 200 TCR beta chains were recorded as cytomegalovirus-associated.

Profiling relied on immunoSEQ multiplex PCR, and the TCRdb table lists in-frame clones only, not all of them. This table has approximately 220,000 clones, around 90% appearing once. This clone was counted once. Its antigen remains unidentified. After removal of 0 bases from V and 7 bases from J, the junction contained 11 bases not matched to a gene. The V gene's germline CDR1 is SGDLS and CDR2 YYNGEE. This CDR3 is 16 amino acids long. The genes are TRBV9 and TRBJ2-5; the match to TRBD1 covers 8 bases. Material: PBMCs. This clonotype originated in a woman in her late teens or twenties in good health and CMV-seronegative. CDR3 amino acids: CASSVDPGDRGLTQYF. The CDR3 DNA reads as TGTGCCAGCAGCGTAGATCCTGGAGACAGGGGTTTGACCCAGTACTTC.